This is a list of T cell receptor beta chains from one sample in a study of blood T cell repertoires in COVID-19. Here immunoSEQ multiplex PCR was the method, and the copy in TCRdb shows in-frame clones only, minus some. The repertoire has around 250,000 clones, about 83% of them found once; the top ten carry approximately 6%. Specimen: peripheral blood. These receptors were obtained from a man at least 80 years old with acute or convalescent COVID-19. Both conserved end residues are part of each CDR3. The D gene is left open where the match is weak. Not every row has a clone size; where given, it reads once, few, many or a size class.

v_gene: TRBV2
d_gene: -
j_gene: TRBJ2-3
abundance: -
CDR3aa: CASKPSASGTDTQYF
CDR3nt: TGTGCCAGCAAACCGTCGGCTAGCGGCACAGATACGCAGTATTTT

v_gene: TRBV6-5
d_gene: TRBD1
j_gene: TRBJ2-1
abundance: -
CDR3aa: CASSPSPGQGYEQFF
CDR3nt: TGTGCCAGCAGTCCATCCCCGGGACAGGGATATGAGCAGTTCTTC

v_gene: TRBV7-2
d_gene: TRBD1
j_gene: TRBJ1-6
abundance: -
CDR3aa: CASSLVEMTGRNSPLHF
CDR3nt: TGTGCCAGCAGCTTAGTGGAGATGACAGGGCGGAATTCACCCCTCCACTTT

v_gene: TRBV7-6
d_gene: TRBD2
j_gene: TRBJ2-7
abundance: -
CDR3aa: CASSLAVRLAGGVPEQYF
CDR3nt: TGTGCCAGCAGCTTAGCGGTTCGGCTAGCGGGAGGGGTCCCCGAGCAGTACTTC

v_gene: TRBV19
d_gene: TRBD1
j_gene: TRBJ2-3
abundance: -
CDR3aa: CASSTDRTSSTDTQYF
CDR3nt: TGTGCCAGTAGTACGGACAGGACGTCTAGCACAGATACGCAGTATTTT

v_gene: TRBV28
d_gene: TRBD2
j_gene: TRBJ2-1
abundance: few
CDR3aa: CASSLKRGYNEQFF
CDR3nt: TGTGCCAGCAGTTTAAAGCGGGGGTACAATGAGCAGTTCTTC

v_gene: TRBV5-6
d_gene: -
j_gene: TRBJ2-7
abundance: -
CDR3aa: CASSSHRVYPAF
CDR3nt: TGTGCCAGCAGCTCCCACAGGGTTTACCCAGCTTTC

v_gene: TRBV3-1/TRBV3-2
d_gene: TRBD1
j_gene: TRBJ1-1
abundance: -
CDR3aa: CASSQQGALHTEAFF
CDR3nt: TGTGCCAGCAGCCAACAGGGGGCGCTTCATACTGAAGCTTTCTTT

v_gene: TRBV4-1
d_gene: -
j_gene: TRBJ2-1
abundance: -
CDR3aa: CASSPGLGGQFF
CDR3nt: TGCGCCAGCAGCCCAGGGTTGGGGGGGCAGTTCTTC

v_gene: TRBV18
d_gene: TRBD1
j_gene: TRBJ1-1
abundance: once
CDR3aa: CASSSDRETEAFF
CDR3nt: TGTGCCAGCTCATCAGACAGGGAGACTGAAGCTTTCTTT

v_gene: TRBV6-4
d_gene: TRBD1
j_gene: TRBJ2-7
abundance: -
CDR3aa: CASSADHRGYEQYF
CDR3nt: TGTGCCAGCAGTGCCGACCACAGGGGCTACGAGCAGTACTTC

v_gene: TRBV6-5
d_gene: TRBD2
j_gene: TRBJ2-7
abundance: -
CDR3aa: CASRASGGTYEQYF
CDR3nt: TGTGCCAGCAGAGCTAGCGGGGGAACCTACGAGCAGTACTTC

v_gene: TRBV5-4
d_gene: TRBD1
j_gene: TRBJ1-2
abundance: once
CDR3aa: CASSQEGAYGYTF
CDR3nt: TGTGCCAGCAGCCAGGAGGGGGCCTATGGCTACACCTTC

v_gene: TRBV28
d_gene: -
j_gene: TRBJ1-2
abundance: -
CDR3aa: CASSPMTAYYGYTF
CDR3nt: TGTGCCAGCAGTCCCATGACAGCATACTATGGCTACACCTTC

v_gene: TRBV11-2
d_gene: -
j_gene: TRBJ2-7
abundance: -
CDR3aa: CASSPSTGYEQYF
CDR3nt: TGTGCCAGCAGCCCCTCGACCGGGTACGAGCAGTACTTC

v_gene: TRBV2
d_gene: -
j_gene: TRBJ1-1
abundance: few
CDR3aa: CASYGMPGDTEAFF
CDR3nt: TGTGCCAGCTACGGGATGCCGGGCGACACTGAAGCTTTCTTT

v_gene: TRBV28
d_gene: -
j_gene: TRBJ2-4
abundance: -
CDR3aa: CASSVQNIQYF
CDR3nt: TGTGCCAGCAGCGTCCAAAACATTCAGTACTTC

v_gene: TRBV4-1
d_gene: -
j_gene: TRBJ1-3
abundance: -
CDR3aa: CASSQVPTYSGNTIYF
CDR3nt: TGCGCCAGCAGCCAAGTCCCCACCTACTCTGGAAACACCATATATTTT

v_gene: TRBV28
d_gene: TRBD1
j_gene: TRBJ2-7
abundance: -
CDR3aa: CASSLTDRANEQYF
CDR3nt: TGTGCCAGCAGTTTAACGGACAGGGCCAACGAGCAGTACTTC

v_gene: TRBV5-1
d_gene: TRBD1
j_gene: TRBJ2-2
abundance: -
CDR3aa: CASSVSGTGRPGELFF
CDR3nt: TGCGCCAGCAGCGTCTCCGGGACAGGGAGGCCCGGGGAGCTGTTTTTT

v_gene: TRBV5-1
d_gene: -
j_gene: TRBJ1-2
abundance: -
CDR3aa: CASSSTQGGANYGYTF
CDR3nt: TGCGCCAGCAGCTCGACCCAAGGGGGAGCTAACTATGGCTACACCTTC

v_gene: TRBV3-1/TRBV3-2
d_gene: -
j_gene: TRBJ1-2
abundance: -
CDR3aa: CASSSDKHYGYTF
CDR3nt: TGTGCCAGCAGCTCCGATAAGCACTATGGCTACACCTTC

v_gene: TRBV7-6
d_gene: -
j_gene: TRBJ2-2
abundance: -
CDR3aa: CASSLTTLPNTGELFF
CDR3nt: TGTGCCAGCAGCTTAACGACTCTTCCGAACACCGGGGAGCTGTTTTTT

v_gene: TRBV20-1
d_gene: TRBD1
j_gene: TRBJ1-1
abundance: -
CDR3aa: CSAEWTGEAFF
CDR3nt: TGCAGTGCTGAATGGACAGGGGAAGCTTTCTTT

v_gene: TRBV7-7
d_gene: TRBD2
j_gene: TRBJ2-2
abundance: -
CDR3aa: CASSVLTSGITGELFF
CDR3nt: TGTGCCAGCAGCGTCCTGACTAGCGGGATCACCGGGGAGCTGTTTTTT

v_gene: TRBV25-1
d_gene: TRBD2
j_gene: TRBJ2-7
abundance: -
CDR3aa: CASSAGTSGSNEQYF
CDR3nt: TGTGCCAGCAGCGCAGGGACTAGCGGGAGTAACGAGCAGTACTTC

v_gene: TRBV13
d_gene: TRBD2
j_gene: TRBJ2-7
abundance: -
CDR3aa: CASSLVTSGRPPYEQYF
CDR3nt: TGTGCCAGCAGCTTAGTAACTAGCGGGAGACCTCCCTACGAGCAGTACTTC

v_gene: TRBV30
d_gene: -
j_gene: TRBJ1-4
abundance: -
CDR3aa: CAWKYSGGDEKLFF
CDR3nt: TGTGCCTGGAAGTATAGCGGGGGGGATGAAAAACTGTTTTTT

v_gene: TRBV12-3/TRBV12-4
d_gene: -
j_gene: TRBJ1-5
abundance: -
CDR3aa: CASSRVSNQPQHF
CDR3nt: TGTGCCAGCAGTCGTGTTAGCAATCAGCCCCAGCATTTT

v_gene: TRBV19
d_gene: TRBD1
j_gene: TRBJ2-3
abundance: -
CDR3aa: CASSMMAGQGSDTQYF
CDR3nt: TGTGCCAGTAGTATGATGGCGGGACAGGGTTCAGATACGCAGTATTTT

v_gene: TRBV19
d_gene: -
j_gene: TRBJ2-3
abundance: -
CDR3aa: CASVAAGTDTQYF
CDR3nt: TGTGCCAGTGTAGCGGCTGGGACAGATACGCAGTATTTT

v_gene: TRBV19
d_gene: -
j_gene: TRBJ1-4
abundance: -
CDR3aa: CASSLTGSGEKLFF
CDR3nt: TGTGCCAGTAGTCTGACAGGATCGGGTGAAAAACTGTTTTTT

v_gene: TRBV4-1
d_gene: TRBD2
j_gene: TRBJ2-3
abundance: -
CDR3aa: CASSQDGRGVLGTQYF
CDR3nt: TGCGCCAGCAGCCAAGATGGTCGGGGGGTCCTAGGGACGCAGTATTTT

v_gene: TRBV30
d_gene: TRBD1
j_gene: TRBJ2-3
abundance: -
CDR3aa: CAWRGDRLTDTQYF
CDR3nt: TGTGCCTGGAGGGGGGACAGGCTAACAGATACGCAGTATTTT

v_gene: TRBV5-1
d_gene: -
j_gene: TRBJ1-4
abundance: -
CDR3aa: CASSLNRERYEKLFF
CDR3nt: TGCGCCAGCAGCTTGAATCGGGAGCGGTATGAAAAACTGTTTTTT

v_gene: TRBV2
d_gene: TRBD1
j_gene: TRBJ2-7
abundance: -
CDR3aa: CASSGDRGREQYF
CDR3nt: TGTGCCAGCAGTGGGGACAGGGGGCGCGAGCAGTACTTC

v_gene: TRBV10-3
d_gene: -
j_gene: TRBJ2-5
abundance: few
CDR3aa: CAIRSQQGETQYF
CDR3nt: TGTGCCATCAGGTCCCAGCAGGGAGAGACCCAGTACTTC

v_gene: TRBV18
d_gene: -
j_gene: TRBJ2-5
abundance: -
CDR3aa: CASSPSSAETQYF
CDR3nt: TGTGCCAGCTCACCCTCTAGTGCGGAGACCCAGTACTTC

v_gene: TRBV2
d_gene: TRBD1
j_gene: TRBJ1-5
abundance: -
CDR3aa: CASLGTGDAPQHF
CDR3nt: TGTGCCAGCCTCGGGACAGGGGATGCGCCCCAGCATTTT

v_gene: TRBV4-1
d_gene: -
j_gene: TRBJ2-3
abundance: -
CDR3aa: CASSPLQGVTDTQYF
CDR3nt: TGCGCCAGCAGCCCGTTGCAGGGTGTGACAGATACGCAGTATTTT

v_gene: TRBV24-1
d_gene: TRBD1
j_gene: TRBJ2-1
abundance: -
CDR3aa: CATSDEGDRRHEQFF
CDR3nt: TGTGCCACCAGTGATGAAGGGGACAGGCGTCATGAGCAGTTCTTC

v_gene: TRBV24-1
d_gene: TRBD1
j_gene: TRBJ2-2
abundance: -
CDR3aa: CATTGGTGELFF
CDR3nt: TGTGCCACCACAGGGGGTACAGGGGAGCTGTTTTTT

v_gene: TRBV11-3
d_gene: TRBD2
j_gene: TRBJ2-2
abundance: -
CDR3aa: CASSLTSGSELFF
CDR3nt: TGTGCCAGCAGCTTAACTAGCGGGAGCGAGCTGTTTTTT

v_gene: TRBV19
d_gene: TRBD1
j_gene: TRBJ2-6
abundance: -
CDR3aa: CASSTATGAGANVLTF
CDR3nt: TGTGCCAGTAGTACCGCCACAGGGGCTGGGGCCAACGTCCTGACTTTC

v_gene: TRBV27
d_gene: TRBD2
j_gene: TRBJ2-7
abundance: -
CDR3aa: CASAPRGSYEQYF
CDR3nt: TGTGCCAGCGCCCCCCGCGGGAGTTACGAGCAGTACTTC

v_gene: TRBV28
d_gene: -
j_gene: TRBJ1-6
abundance: -
CDR3aa: CASSLTGNPPLHF
CDR3nt: TGTGCCAGCAGTTTAACAGGGAATCCACCCCTCCACTTT

v_gene: TRBV6-5
d_gene: TRBD2
j_gene: TRBJ2-3
abundance: -
CDR3aa: CASRTSGSTTDTQYF
CDR3nt: TGTGCCAGCAGGACGAGCGGGAGTACCACAGATACGCAGTATTTT

v_gene: TRBV19
d_gene: TRBD1
j_gene: TRBJ2-6
abundance: -
CDR3aa: CASRWTGALSSGANVLTF
CDR3nt: TGTGCCAGTAGGTGGACAGGGGCCCTCAGCTCTGGGGCCAACGTCCTGACTTTC

v_gene: TRBV30
d_gene: TRBD1
j_gene: TRBJ2-1
abundance: -
CDR3aa: CAYDRGYNEQFF
CDR3nt: TGTGCCTATGACAGGGGTTACAATGAGCAGTTCTTC

v_gene: TRBV7-9
d_gene: -
j_gene: TRBJ1-2
abundance: -
CDR3aa: CASSRRNLRDYGYTF
CDR3nt: TGTGCCAGCAGCCGCAGAAACCTCCGGGACTATGGCTACACCTTC

v_gene: TRBV24-1
d_gene: -
j_gene: TRBJ2-3
abundance: -
CDR3aa: CATSDSPMTGSTDTQYF
CDR3nt: TGTGCCACCAGTGATTCCCCAATGACGGGAAGCACAGATACGCAGTATTTT

v_gene: TRBV5-1
d_gene: TRBD2
j_gene: TRBJ2-5
abundance: -
CDR3aa: CASRGAGESQETQYF
CDR3nt: TGCGCCAGCAGGGGAGCGGGGGAGAGCCAAGAGACCCAGTACTTC

v_gene: TRBV7-9
d_gene: TRBD2
j_gene: TRBJ2-1
abundance: -
CDR3aa: CASSLELAGDSNEQFF
CDR3nt: TGTGCCAGCAGCTTAGAACTAGCGGGAGATAGCAATGAGCAGTTCTTC